The sequence of this T cell receptor (beta chain) was determined in a study of shared clonotypes between healthy human individuals. Across the whole study: In total, the donors were two women and three men aged 18 to 49. Study-wide results and limits: Estimated clonotype richness was generally higher in naive than memory subsets.

Several immunoSEQ plates received, in even portions, the genomic DNA of each subset. Sorted-subset replicate PCR reactions contained 150 to 200 ng DNA, corresponding to approximately 30,000 T cell genomes. TCRdb's copy holds only in-frame clones and misses some; the assay was immunoSEQ multiplex PCR. The sample consists of roughly 2.5 million clones, approximately 94% of them appearing once. As for this clone: Its antigen remains unknown.

Germline-derived CDR1 and CDR2 are SGHNT and YYREEE (reference sequence). The CDR3 is 15 residues long. V shed 3 bases and J 6 bases; nucleotides not matched to a gene: 1. The chain carries TRBV5-4 and TRBJ2-1, with 15 bases that match TRBD2. The source material was naive CD4+ T cells sorted from blood. Subset: CD45RA+ positively selected. The TCR was taken from a man in his late teens or twenties in good health. DNA of the CDR3: TGTGCCAGCAGCTGGGGACTAGCGGGGGGCAATGAGCAGTTCTTC. This encodes CASSWGLAGGNEQFF. Full variable domain (rest looked up from reference TRBV5-4 and TRBJ2-1): ETGVTQSPTHLIKTRGQQVTLRCSSQSGHNTVSWYQQALGQGPQFIFQYYREEENGRGNFPPRFSGLQFPNYSSELNVNALELDDSALYLCASSWGLAGGNEQFFGPGTRLTVL.